This T cell receptor (beta chain) was retrieved from a study of cytomegalovirus exposure and HLA in healthy donors (dated by TCRdb to 2016 to 2017). For the wider study: An earlier analysis of several hundred of the donors reported approximately 260 Gb of sequence data and some 110 million unique TCR beta sequences obtained from roughly 180 million T cells. Approximately 300 gigabases of sequencing data and around 80 million unique TCR sequences made up an early release that covered approximately 650 HLA-typed donors. Of the roughly 400 genotyped donors, 75% to 85% were placed in the genetic ancestry cluster associated with self-reported Caucasian donors. The study was designed to test whether signatures of past pathogen exposure could be identified by cataloging public T cell receptors. The study used immunosequencing to profile the T cell repertoires of under 700 subjects and linked those repertoires to cytomegalovirus serostatus. In addition to the first cohort of 666 subjects, a separate validation cohort of approximately 110 different subjects was used. The study combined high-throughput TCR immunosequencing, statistical association of individual TCRs with disease status, and machine learning to predict cytomegalovirus infection status. In a later analysis, previously published TCR beta repertoires from roughly 710 donors were re-analyzed and high-resolution HLA genotyping was added so that TCR occurrence patterns could be studied. Rather than using new phenotypic data, the later analysis identified candidate immune exposures from TCR beta sequences and from how often those sequences occurred across donors. In an earlier analysis of 500 to 650 of the donors, high-throughput TCR beta sequencing was used to judge whether each TCR beta V gene segment behaved as functional or pseudogenic. Donor age, sex, ethnicity and CMV serostatus were compiled together with the repertoire data. Genome-wide SNP genotypes for about 65% of the 666 donors were used in a later genetic analysis, which treated that subset as a discovery cohort. All discovery cohort repertoires had been generated using a single sequencing platform. Class I and class II HLA loci were covered by the typing at four-digit resolution. Typing coverage differed by locus: A, B, C, DRB1 and DQB1 were typed in roughly 620-630 donors, DQA1 in about 550, DPA1 in over 600, and DPB1 in 472. A handful of DR-DQ haplotypes were handled as single units for association and clustering because linkage in the cohort was strong. Across approximately 400 genotyped donors of the cohort, an average of roughly 250,000 unique TCR beta nucleotide sequences per donor were sequenced, and approximately 17% of those sequences were non-productive.

The CDR3 goes from the cysteine to the phenylalanine over 17 residues. CDR3 DNA only is kept here, 51 bases in frame from base 1. Per the germline V gene, SGHTA is the CDR1 and FQGNSA is the CDR2. After removal of 5 bases from V and 10 bases from J, the junction retains 17 bases not matched to a gene. With respect to this clone: What this receptor recognizes is not known. Per-base quality was not reported, and no clone a single base away is much larger than it.

Results and caveats for the whole study, not just this receptor: Because the 87-base-pair reads could not distinguish some IMGT-functional V segments, including TRBV6-2 and TRBV6-3, those segments were excluded. The study listed 150 to 200 TCR beta chains as associated with cytomegalovirus. V-gene and J-gene trimming of TCR beta chains was associated with a missense DCLRE1C variant in a later genetic analysis, and the association was replicated in an independent cohort. Seventeen rarely observed V segments, including chromosome 9 orphons, were excluded from the earlier analysis of just under 600 of the donors because counts were too low. The presence/absence analyses assumed that sequencing depth was roughly uniform across donors, and that assumption may not be true. In a later genetic analysis, fewer N-insertions in productive TCRs were reported among donors in an Asian-associated ancestry cluster than the approximately 670-donor mean. A cluster of highly shared sequence variants was judged likely to represent a technical artifact of the sequencing pipeline. A further reported finding was that TCR beta sequences accurately predicted the HLA-A and HLA-B alleles for most subjects in the first cohort. In both the original and validation cohorts, the classifier was reported to diagnose cytomegalovirus status with high specificity and sensitivity. Linkage disequilibrium might explain the correlated functional status among segregating V segments, but an unknown experimental factor could not be ruled out. Several of the top co-occurrence clusters appeared to be linked to parvovirus B19, influenza, CMV and Epstein-Barr virus, according to a later analysis. Most CMV-associated TCR beta chains appeared to be HLA-restricted in a later analysis, and the HLA associations seemed to be driven largely by CMV exposure. Most TCR sequences were seen in very few donors, while some public TCRs were found in many individuals. Immune exposure information for the cohort was limited to CMV serostatus. Compared with equally common non-associated chains, HLA-associated TCR beta chains in a later analysis were more clonally expanded and had lower generation probabilities. A few of the identified cytomegalovirus-associated TCR beta chains were confirmed in vitro to be specific for cytomegalovirus antigens. In this cohort, only TCR beta chains were sequenced, and detectable features were limited by the absence of alpha or paired-chain data. Assigning TCR associations to individual alleles was difficult when HLA alleles, especially DR and DQ, strongly co-occurred. In a later analysis, the rate of TCR association differed among HLA loci, with DRB1 alleles having the most associated TCRs and HLA-C alleles having the fewest. In an earlier analysis of fewer than 750 of the donors, most TCR beta V segments were observed in productive rearrangements about 87% or about 30% of the time, broadly matching IMGT annotations. At a false discovery rate of 0.05, a later analysis linked about 17,000 TCR beta sequences to specific HLA alleles. Because HLA typing was missing for some donors at each locus, association tests included only the typed subset. According to the authors, the approach could potentially be generalized to other disease states and immunological phenotypes.

Library creation used the immunoSEQ multiplex PCR assay. A mixture of 60 forward primers for TCR Vbeta segments and 13 reverse primers for TCR Jbeta segments was used in the multiplex PCR. The CDR3 region of rearranged TCR beta genes was amplified from genomic DNA by a multiplex PCR assay. Amplified TCR beta libraries were sequenced as 87-base-pair reads on the Illumina HiSeq System. The authors' pipeline ran thus. A later analysis counted tens of millions of unique TCR beta chains across the 550 to 750 repertoires, and 9.5 million to 11 million of these chains were shared by at least two donors. Raw reads were error-corrected and collapsed into unique sequences by a nearest-neighbor algorithm in which closely related sequences were merged to remove PCR and sequencing errors. CDR3 sequences were aligned to IMGT reference sequences to assign V, D and J gene segments. For a sequence to be retained, a match of at least six nucleotides was required to both a V gene segment and a J gene segment. Rearrangements were called productive when the CDR3 lacked stop codons and stayed in frame with V and J; all others were non-productive. CDR3 was defined according to IMGT convention as the region running from the second conserved V-encoded cysteine to the conserved J-encoded phenylalanine. In an earlier analysis of approximately 590 of the donors, sequences lacking an unambiguous match to a single V gene segment were excluded. In an earlier analysis of approximately 500 of the donors, a V segment was called functional when productive rearrangements were above 56.7%, and segregating when the standard deviation between donors exceeded 5%. A statistical classification framework was built to diagnose cytomegalovirus status from the catalog of TCR beta chain sequences. In a later analysis, TCR nucleotide sequences were compared against IMGT/GENE-DB human TR gene sequences so that V and J genes could be assigned. The TCRdist pipeline was used in a later analysis to assign CDR3 sequences and most-parsimonious VDJ recombination scenarios. In a later analysis, every TCR beta chain was defined by the combination of its CDR3 amino acid sequence and its V-gene family, and reads without a unique V-gene family were dropped. In a later analysis, a few hundred highly shared, low-generation-probability nucleotide sequences were removed to address suspected cross-contamination and a sequencing artifact. A later analysis calculated a clonal expansion index for each public chain from normalized within-repertoire ranks of inferred template counts. In a later analysis, generation probabilities were computed using a VDJ recombination model fitted to out-of-frame rearrangements, and the results were checked against IGoR. In a later analysis, hypergeometric tests were used to score TCR-TCR, TCR-HLA and TCR-CMV co-occurrence, with a repertoire-size bias correction applied to TCR pairs. A later analysis estimated false discovery rates by permuting HLA or CMV assignments 20 times. In a later analysis, co-occurring TCRs were grouped using DBSCAN, with TCRdist sequence similarity added in when clustering inside HLA-allele-positive subsets. Co-occurrence clustering excluded repertoires with fewer than 30,000 or more than 120,000 public chains, plus five with anomalous nucleotide sharing. The source is immuneACCESS, and TCRdb retained only in-frame sequences with V and J called. Part of the clones is not carried over; for the studies checked, unresolved V genes explain less than half of this, and the remainder is unexplained. From that table come the V and J calls and clone size; the DNA was used to work out D and trimming. The sample records around 110,000 clones, approximately 58% of which are singletons. The ten biggest clones cover roughly 2.4% of the sample.

In total, 500 to 700 healthy bone marrow donors made up the cohort. At the time of sampling, every cohort member was nominally healthy, though immune exposures that went unrecorded were likely present. The donor tested CMV seronegative, placing the donor among the 350 to 400 seronegative members of the cohort. A peripheral blood sample was collected from each donor, and TCR beta sequencing was performed on peripheral blood mononuclear cells. The Qiagen DNeasy Blood Extraction Kit was used to extract genomic DNA from the blood cell samples. The chain joins TRBV7-2 to TRBJ1-4, with 9 middle bases fitting TRBD1. The TCR originated in a woman between 25 and 40 years old in good health and CMV-seronegative. What was sequenced was PBMCs. The CDR3 in this case is CASSRGTGPGHSGKLFF. At the DNA level, the sequence is TGTGCCAGCAGCCGAGGGACAGGGCCGGGGCATTCCGGAAAACTGTTTTTT.